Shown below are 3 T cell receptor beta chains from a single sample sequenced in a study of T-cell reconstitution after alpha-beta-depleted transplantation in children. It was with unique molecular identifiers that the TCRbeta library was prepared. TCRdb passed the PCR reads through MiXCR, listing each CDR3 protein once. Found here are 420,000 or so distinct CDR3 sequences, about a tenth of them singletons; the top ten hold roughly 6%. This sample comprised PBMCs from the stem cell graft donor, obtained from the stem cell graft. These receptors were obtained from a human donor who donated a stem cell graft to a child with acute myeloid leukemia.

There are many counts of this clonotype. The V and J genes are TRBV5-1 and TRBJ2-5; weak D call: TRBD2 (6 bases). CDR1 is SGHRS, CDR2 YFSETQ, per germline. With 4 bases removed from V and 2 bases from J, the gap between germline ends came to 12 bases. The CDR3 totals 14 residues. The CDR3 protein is CASSRGTEQETQYF. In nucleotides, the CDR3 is TGCGCCAGCAGCCGCGGGACGGAACAAGAGACCCAGTACTTC.

CDR3 bases: TGTGCCAGCAGCACGAGGACAGGGGCTAATGAAAAACTGTTTTTT. Protein: CASSTRTGANEKLFF. The chain recombines TRBV7-6 with TRBJ1-4; 9 bases align to TRBD1. The V segment lost 5 bases and the J segment 3 bases; nucleotides outside the gene matches: 4. Germline V gives CDR1 SGHVS, CDR2 FNYEAQ. This CDR3 is built from 15 residues.

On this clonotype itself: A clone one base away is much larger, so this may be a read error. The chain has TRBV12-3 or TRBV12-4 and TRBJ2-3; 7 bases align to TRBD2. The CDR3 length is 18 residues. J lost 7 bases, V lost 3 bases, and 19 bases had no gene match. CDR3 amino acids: CASSLIRPAGLLINTQYF. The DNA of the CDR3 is TGTGCCAGCAGTTTGATAAGACCAGCGGGGTTGCTTATAAATACGCAGTATTTT.